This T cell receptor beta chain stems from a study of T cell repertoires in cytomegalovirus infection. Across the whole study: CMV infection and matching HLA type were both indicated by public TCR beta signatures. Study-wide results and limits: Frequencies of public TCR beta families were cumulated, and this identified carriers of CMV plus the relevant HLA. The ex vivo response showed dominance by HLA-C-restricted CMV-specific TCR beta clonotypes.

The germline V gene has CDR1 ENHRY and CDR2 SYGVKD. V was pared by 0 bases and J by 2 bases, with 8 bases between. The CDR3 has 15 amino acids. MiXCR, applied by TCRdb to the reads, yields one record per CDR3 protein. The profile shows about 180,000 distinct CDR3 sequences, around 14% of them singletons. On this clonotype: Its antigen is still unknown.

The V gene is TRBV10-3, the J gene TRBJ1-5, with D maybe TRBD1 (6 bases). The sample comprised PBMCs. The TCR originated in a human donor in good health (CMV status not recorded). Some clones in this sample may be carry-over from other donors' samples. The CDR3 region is CAISESNRGNQPQHF. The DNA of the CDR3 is TGTGCCATCAGTGAGTCAAACAGGGGCAATCAGCCCCAGCATTTT.